The 2 T cell receptor beta chains presented below share a single source sample, sequenced in a study of cytomegalovirus exposure and HLA in healthy donors. In the PCR, 60 Vbeta and 13 Jbeta primers were used. TCRdb's copy holds only in-frame clones and misses some; the assay was immunoSEQ multiplex PCR. Of around 76,000 clones in the sample, about 71% were seen once. The specimen was PBMCs. The receptors shown here come from a woman aged 45-65 years in good health and CMV-seropositive.

This chain uses TRBV11-3 with TRBJ2-5; D might be TRBD2 (6 bases). The germline V gene encodes CDR1 SGHNT and CDR2 YENEEA. The ends were cut back, 8 bases at V and 3 bases at J, with 28 bases in the middle. The CDR3 loop spans 18 amino acids. CDR3 DNA sequence: TGTGCCAGCCTAGCCTCCTTTAAACACCCGGGACTCGAAGAGACCCAGTACTTC. It codes for CASLASFKHPGLEETQYF.

This chain joins TRBV30 and TRBJ2-5; 8 nucleotides line up with TRBD2. V lost 0 bases, J lost 5 bases, and 5 bases stayed unmatched. The CDR3 has 14 amino acids. The V gene's germline CDR1 is GTSNPN and CDR2 SVGIG (reference sequence). CDR3 amino acids: CAWSVGGGGETQYF. In nucleotides, the CDR3 is TGTGCCTGGAGTGTGGGGGGCGGGGGGGAGACCCAGTACTTC.